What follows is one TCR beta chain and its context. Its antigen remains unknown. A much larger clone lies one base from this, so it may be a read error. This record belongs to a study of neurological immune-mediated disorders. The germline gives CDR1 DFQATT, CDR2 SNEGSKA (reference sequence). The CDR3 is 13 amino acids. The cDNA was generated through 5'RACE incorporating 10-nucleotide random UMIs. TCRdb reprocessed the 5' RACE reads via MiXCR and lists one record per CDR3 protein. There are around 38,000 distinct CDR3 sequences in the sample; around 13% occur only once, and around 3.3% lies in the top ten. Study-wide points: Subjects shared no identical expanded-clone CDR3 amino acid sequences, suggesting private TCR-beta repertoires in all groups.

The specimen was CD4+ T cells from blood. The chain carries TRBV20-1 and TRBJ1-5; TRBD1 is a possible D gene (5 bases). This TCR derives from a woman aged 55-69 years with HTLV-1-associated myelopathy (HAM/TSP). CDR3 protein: CRARKGGDQPQHF. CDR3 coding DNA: TGCAGGGCTAGAAAGGGAGGGGATCAGCCCCAGCATTTT.